This T cell receptor beta chain was sequenced during a study of control samples from healthy donors and cancer patients. The repertoire was sequenced with immunoSEQ multiplex PCR; TCRdb's copy has only in-frame clones and lacks some. The sample contains 200,000 to 250,000 clones, roughly 94% of which appear only once. V lost 5 bases and J 4 bases, leaving 8 bases between the germline ends. Germline CDR1 reads LNHDA; CDR2 reads SQIVND (reference sequence). This CDR3 is 12 amino acids long. Sample: blood. This chain links TRBV19 with TRBJ2-5, with D perhaps being TRBD1 or TRBD2 (5 bases each). The TCR comes from a man aged 45-60 years in good health. In nucleotides, the CDR3 is TGTGCCAGTAGTTATGGGGGAGAGACCCAGTACTTC. Translated, it gives CASSYGGETQYF.